Listed below are T cell receptor beta chains from one sample, sequenced in a study of PD-1 blockade in classical Hodgkin lymphoma. Sequencing was performed with immunoSEQ multiplex PCR; in TCRdb, only in-frame clones are kept and a portion is missing. Altogether about 24,000 clones are present, 91% being singletons, with the ten largest covering 0.5% to 0.55%. Material for sequencing was CD4+ T cells from blood. The source of these receptors is a human donor with classical Hodgkin lymphoma. CDR3s include the opening cysteine and the closing phenylalanine or tryptophan. A D gene is named only where the DNA matches it firmly.

D	length	V	J	CDR3
NA	12	TRBV19	TRBJ1-1	CASNFPNTEAFF
TRBD1	18	TRBV7-9	TRBJ2-1	CASSPLIVDRDRDNEQFF
NA	18	TRBV15	TRBJ1-1	CATSRDEIILGLAAEAFF
NA	11	TRBV20-1	TRBJ1-2	CSAPRGYGYTF
NA	12	TRBV18	TRBJ2-5	CASSPLRETQYF
NA	15	TRBV6-1	TRBJ1-5	CASSEARESGQPQHF
TRBD1	14	TRBV7-9	TRBJ2-3	CASSPGQGPDTQYF
NA	14	TRBV7-2	TRBJ2-7	CASSLFRGDYEQYF
TRBD2	16	TRBV7-7	TRBJ2-5	CASSFGLAGGEETQYF
NA	16	TRBV4-3	TRBJ1-4	CASSLSPGQGNEKLFF
TRBD2	14	TRBV5-4	TRBJ2-1	CASSRGGGNNEQFF
NA	15	TRBV6-5	TRBJ2-5	CASSRHRAGEETQYF
NA	13	TRBV19	TRBJ2-1	CASSRQLSDEQFF
NA	13	TRBV6-1	TRBJ1-6	CASSRRGDSPLHF
NA	14	TRBV7-6	TRBJ1-6	CASSLAGRGSPLHF
NA	14	TRBV5-1	TRBJ1-1	CASSLVGGNTEAFF
NA	13	TRBV6-5	TRBJ1-2	CASSRSTNYGYTF
NA	11	TRBV19	TRBJ1-3	CASSRWNTIYF
NA	15	TRBV5-1	TRBJ1-1	CASSLVGQGNTEAFF
TRBD2	17	TRBV7-2	TRBJ2-2	CASSLDGPAGISGELFF
NA	16	TRBV7-2	TRBJ1-2	CASSLVRGGPGYGYTF
TRBD1	15	TRBV7-2	TRBJ2-3	CASSPGTGATDTQYF
NA	13	TRBV12-5	TRBJ2-1	CASGLSREGEQFF
NA	12	TRBV19	TRBJ1-5	CASSFSNQPQHF
NA	15	TRBV5-1	TRBJ1-2	CASSLGQGKGYGYTF
TRBD1	15	TRBV10-2	TRBJ1-3	CASSDRDRAGNTIYF
NA	13	TRBV6-5	TRBJ2-3	CASSARTSWTQYF
NA	17	TRBV7-9	TRBJ1-3	CASSLALGGPRGNTIYF
NA	15	TRBV11-2	TRBJ1-3	CASSFEGVRGNTIYF
NA	15	TRBV11-2	TRBJ1-1	CASSLREDSYTEAFF
TRBD2	18	TRBV7-9	TRBJ2-5	CASSFPLQRGPYQETQYF
NA	12	TRBV4-1	TRBJ1-3	CASSQGPNTIYF
NA	10	TRBV11-2	TRBJ2-1	CASSLNEQFF
NA	13	TRBV19	TRBJ2-7	CASSGRGSYEQYF
NA	14	TRBV10-2	TRBJ2-5	CASSVWGRMETQYF
NA	16	TRBV25-1	TRBJ1-5	CASSLFGWRPNQPQHF
NA	18	TRBV4-3	TRBJ1-3	CASSQVVAGWGSGNTIYF
NA	12	TRBV6-1	TRBJ1-5	CASRRGNQPQHF
TRBD1	15	TRBV5-4	TRBJ1-4	CASSQPGQGREKLFF
TRBD2	18	TRBV4-1	TRBJ2-1	CASSQDRLGTRAYNEQFF
NA	12	TRBV9	TRBJ2-7	CASSTGTYEQYF
NA	18	TRBV4-2	TRBJ1-3	CASSQGIGRQISGNTIYF
NA	12	TRBV12-5	TRBJ1-5	CASASSGQPQHF
NA	16	TRBV7-2	TRBJ2-5	CASSARGPGAGETQYF
NA	14	TRBV18	TRBJ2-1	CASSPGFRGAEQFF
TRBD1	21	TRBV4-2	TRBJ1-5	CASSRRRAVQGAPEGNQPQHF
NA	13	TRBV19	TRBJ2-1	CASSIGRAPGQFF
NA	15	TRBV29-1	TRBJ2-7	CSVEAADGGFYEQYF